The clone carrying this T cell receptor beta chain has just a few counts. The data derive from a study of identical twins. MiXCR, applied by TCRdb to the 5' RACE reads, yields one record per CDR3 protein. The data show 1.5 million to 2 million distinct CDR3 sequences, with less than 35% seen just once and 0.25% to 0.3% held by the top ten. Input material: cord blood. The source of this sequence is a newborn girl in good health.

CDR3: CASSSPGQGAGTEAFF. The CDR3 DNA sequence: TGTGCCAGCAGTTCTCCGGGACAGGGGGCCGGAACTGAAGCTTTCTTT. This chain connects TRBV6-2 or TRBV6-3 to TRBJ1-1; 12 positions agree with TRBD1. J lost 5 bases, V lost 4 bases, and 8 bases had no gene match. The CDR3 loop spans 16 amino acids. In germline, CDR1 is MNHEY, CDR2 SVGEGT.